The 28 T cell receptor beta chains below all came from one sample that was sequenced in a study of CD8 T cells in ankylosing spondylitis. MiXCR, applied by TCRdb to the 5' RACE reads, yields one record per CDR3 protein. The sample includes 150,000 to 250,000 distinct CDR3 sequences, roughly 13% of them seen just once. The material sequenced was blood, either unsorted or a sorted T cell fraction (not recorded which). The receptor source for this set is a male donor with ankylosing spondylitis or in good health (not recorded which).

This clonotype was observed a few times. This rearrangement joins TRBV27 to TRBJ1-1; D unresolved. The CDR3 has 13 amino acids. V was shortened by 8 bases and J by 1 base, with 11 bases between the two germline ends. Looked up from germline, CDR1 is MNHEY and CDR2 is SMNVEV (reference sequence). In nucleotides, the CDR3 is TGTGCCAGCGGAATACTGGGGAACACTGAAGCTTTCTTT. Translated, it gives CASGILGNTEAFF.

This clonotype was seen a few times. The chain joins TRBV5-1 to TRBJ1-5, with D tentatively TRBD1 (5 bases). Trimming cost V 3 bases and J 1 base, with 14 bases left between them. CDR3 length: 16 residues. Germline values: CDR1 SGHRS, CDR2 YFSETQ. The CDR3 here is CASSSSGQESNQPQHF. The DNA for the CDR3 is TGCGCCAGCAGCTCCTCAGGGCAGGAAAGCAATCAGCCCCAGCATTTT.

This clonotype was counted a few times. The CDR3 sequence is CASSFVPSTGGGFYNEQFF. The CDR3 coding sequence is TGCGCCAGCAGCTTTGTGCCCTCGACAGGGGGGGGTTTTTACAATGAGCAGTTCTTC. The chain employs TRBV5-1 and TRBJ2-1; 9 nucleotides agree with TRBD1. The V and J ends lost 2 bases and 4 bases, in that order; junction bases with no gene match: 16. Germline CDR1 and CDR2: SGHRS and YFSETQ. This CDR3 has 19 amino acids.

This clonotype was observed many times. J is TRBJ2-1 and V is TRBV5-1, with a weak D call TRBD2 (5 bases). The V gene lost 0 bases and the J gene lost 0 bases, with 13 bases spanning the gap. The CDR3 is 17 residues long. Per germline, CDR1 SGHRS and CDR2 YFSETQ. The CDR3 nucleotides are TGCGCCAGCAGCTTGGGGACTCTTGGTATCTCCTACAATGAGCAGTTCTTC. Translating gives CASSLGTLGISYNEQFF.

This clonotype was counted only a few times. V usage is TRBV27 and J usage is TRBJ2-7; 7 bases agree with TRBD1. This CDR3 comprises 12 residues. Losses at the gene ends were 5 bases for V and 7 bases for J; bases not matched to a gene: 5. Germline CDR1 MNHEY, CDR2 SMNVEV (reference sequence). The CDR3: CASSNPGQEQYF. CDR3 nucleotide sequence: TGTGCCAGCAGTAATCCGGGACAGGAGCAGTACTTC.

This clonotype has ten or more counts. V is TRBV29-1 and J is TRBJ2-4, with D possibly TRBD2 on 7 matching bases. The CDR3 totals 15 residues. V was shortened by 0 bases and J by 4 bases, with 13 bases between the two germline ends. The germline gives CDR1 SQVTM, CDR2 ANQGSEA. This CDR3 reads CSVEDGGQQKNIQYF. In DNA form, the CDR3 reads TGCAGCGTTGAAGACGGGGGGCAGCAAAAAAACATTCAGTACTTC.

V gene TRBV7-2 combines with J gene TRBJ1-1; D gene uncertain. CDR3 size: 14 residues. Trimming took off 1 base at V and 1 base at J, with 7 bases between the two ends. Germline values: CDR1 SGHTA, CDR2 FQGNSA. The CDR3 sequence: CASSLGEWNTEAFF. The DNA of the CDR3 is TGTGCCAGCAGCTTAGGGGAGTGGAACACTGAAGCTTTCTTT. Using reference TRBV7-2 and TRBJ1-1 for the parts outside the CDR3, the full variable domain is GAGVSQSPSNKVTEKGKDVELRCDPISGHTALYWYRQSLGQGLEFLIYFQGNSAPDKSGLPSDRFSAERTGGSVSTLTIQRTQQEDSAVYLCASSLGEWNTEAFFGQGTRLTVV.

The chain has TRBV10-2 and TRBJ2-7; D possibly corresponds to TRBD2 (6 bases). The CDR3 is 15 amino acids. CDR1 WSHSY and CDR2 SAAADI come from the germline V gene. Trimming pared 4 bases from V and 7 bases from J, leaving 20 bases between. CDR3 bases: TGCGCCAGCAGTGCCGGGGGACCCCTCTCTGGAGAGCAGTACTTC. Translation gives CASSAGGPLSGEQYF.

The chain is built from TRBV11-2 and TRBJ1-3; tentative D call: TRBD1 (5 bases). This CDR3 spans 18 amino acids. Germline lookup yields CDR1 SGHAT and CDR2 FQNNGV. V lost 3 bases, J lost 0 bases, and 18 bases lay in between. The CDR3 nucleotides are TGTGCCAGCAGCTTTCTCCGGGACGTTCGATACTCTGGAAACACCATATATTTT. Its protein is CASSFLRDVRYSGNTIYF.

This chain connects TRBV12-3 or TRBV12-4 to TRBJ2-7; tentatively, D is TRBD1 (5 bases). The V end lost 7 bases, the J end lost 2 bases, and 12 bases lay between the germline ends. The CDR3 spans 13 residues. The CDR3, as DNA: TGTGCCAGCACCCTCTTAGGGGCCTACGAGCAGTACTTC. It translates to CASTLLGAYEQYF.

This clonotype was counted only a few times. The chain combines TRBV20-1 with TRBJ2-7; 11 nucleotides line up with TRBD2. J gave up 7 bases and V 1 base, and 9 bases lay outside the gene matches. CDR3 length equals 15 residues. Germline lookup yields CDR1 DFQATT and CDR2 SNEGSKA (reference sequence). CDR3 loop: CSARGIAGGEREQYF. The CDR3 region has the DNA TGCAGTGCTAGAGGAATAGCGGGAGGGGAGCGGGAGCAGTACTTC.

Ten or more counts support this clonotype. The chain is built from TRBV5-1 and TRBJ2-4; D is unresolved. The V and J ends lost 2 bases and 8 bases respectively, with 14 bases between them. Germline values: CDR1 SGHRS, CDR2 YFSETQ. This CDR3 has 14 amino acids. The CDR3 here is CASSLKGSYDIQYF. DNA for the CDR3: TGCGCCAGCAGCTTAAAAGGATCATATGACATTCAGTACTTC.

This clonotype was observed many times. CDR3 nucleotide sequence: TGCGCCAGCAGCTTGGTACAGACAGATGAGCAGTTCTTC. Protein product: CASSLVQTDEQFF. The V gene is TRBV5-1, the J gene TRBJ2-1; weak D call: TRBD1 (5 bases). The CDR3 is made up of 13 amino acids. Between the trimmed V and J ends, which lost 0 bases and 8 bases, there was a span of 9 bases. CDR1 SGHRS and CDR2 YFSETQ come from the germline V gene. Together with reference TRBV5-1 and TRBJ2-1, the CDR3 gives the full variable domain: KAGVTQTPRYLIKTRGQQVTLSCSPISGHRSVSWYQQTPGQGLQFLFEYFSETQRNKGNFPGRFSGRQFSNSRSEMNVSTLELGDSALYLCASSLVQTDEQFFGPGTRLTVL.

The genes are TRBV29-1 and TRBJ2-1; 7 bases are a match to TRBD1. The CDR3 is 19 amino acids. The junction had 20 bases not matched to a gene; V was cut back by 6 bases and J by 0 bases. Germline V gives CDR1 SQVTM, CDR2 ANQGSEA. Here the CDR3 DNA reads TGCAGCGTCCAGGGGGTAACCCTTAATTCCTTGAGCTCCTACAATGAGCAGTTCTTC. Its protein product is CSVQGVTLNSLSSYNEQFF.

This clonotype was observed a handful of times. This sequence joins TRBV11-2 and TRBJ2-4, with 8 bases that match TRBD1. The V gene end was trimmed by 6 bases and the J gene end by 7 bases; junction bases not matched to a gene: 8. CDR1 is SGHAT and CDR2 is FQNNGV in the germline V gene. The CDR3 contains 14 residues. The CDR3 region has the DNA TGTGCCAGCAGTTCACGGACAGGGATGAACATTCAGTACTTC. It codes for CASSSRTGMNIQYF.

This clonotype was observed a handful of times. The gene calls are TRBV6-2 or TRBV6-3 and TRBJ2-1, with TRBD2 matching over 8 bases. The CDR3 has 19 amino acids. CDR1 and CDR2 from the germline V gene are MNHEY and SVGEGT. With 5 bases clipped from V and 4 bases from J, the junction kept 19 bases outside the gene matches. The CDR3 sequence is CASSLTSAEWNQWYNEQFF. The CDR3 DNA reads TGTGCCAGCAGTCTGACTAGCGCCGAGTGGAATCAATGGTACAATGAGCAGTTCTTC.

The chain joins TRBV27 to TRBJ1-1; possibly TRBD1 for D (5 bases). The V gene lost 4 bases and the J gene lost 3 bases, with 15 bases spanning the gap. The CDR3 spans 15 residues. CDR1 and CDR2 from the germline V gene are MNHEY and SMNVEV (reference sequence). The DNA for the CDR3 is TGTGCCAGCAGTTATCTGGGGACGGGGGACACTGAAGCTTTCTTT. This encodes CASSYLGTGDTEAFF.

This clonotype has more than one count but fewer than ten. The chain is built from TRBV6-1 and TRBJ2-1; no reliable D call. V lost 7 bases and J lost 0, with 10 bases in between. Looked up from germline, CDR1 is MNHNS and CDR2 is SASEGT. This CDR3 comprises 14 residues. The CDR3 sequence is CASNKASSYNEQFF. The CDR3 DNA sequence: TGTGCCAGCAATAAGGCTAGCTCCTACAATGAGCAGTTCTTC.

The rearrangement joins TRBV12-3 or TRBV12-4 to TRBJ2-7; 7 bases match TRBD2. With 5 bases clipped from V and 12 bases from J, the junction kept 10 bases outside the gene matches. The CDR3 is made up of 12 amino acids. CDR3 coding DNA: TGTGCCAGCAGTCCCGGGACTACGTTAAGGTACTTC. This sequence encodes CASSPGTTLRYF.

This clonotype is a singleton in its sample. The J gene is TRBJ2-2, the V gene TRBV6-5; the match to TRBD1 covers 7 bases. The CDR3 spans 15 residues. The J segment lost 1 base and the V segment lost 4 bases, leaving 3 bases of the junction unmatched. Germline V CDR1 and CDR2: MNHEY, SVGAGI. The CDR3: CASSSGQVNTGELFF. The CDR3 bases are TGTGCCAGCAGTTCCGGACAGGTGAACACCGGGGAGCTGTTTTTT.

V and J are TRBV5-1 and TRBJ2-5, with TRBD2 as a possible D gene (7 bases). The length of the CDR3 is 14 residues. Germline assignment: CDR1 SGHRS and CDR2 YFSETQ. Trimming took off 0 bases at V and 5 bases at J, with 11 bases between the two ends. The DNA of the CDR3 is TGCGCCAGCAGCTTGGTCGGGGGGCCGGAGACCCAGTACTTC. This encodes CASSLVGGPETQYF.

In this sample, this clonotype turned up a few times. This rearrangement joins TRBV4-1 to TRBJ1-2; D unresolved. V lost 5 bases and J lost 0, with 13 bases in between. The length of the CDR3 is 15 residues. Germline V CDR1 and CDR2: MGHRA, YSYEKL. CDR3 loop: CASSNRADPNYGYTF. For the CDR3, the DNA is TGCGCCAGCAGCAACCGGGCCGACCCTAACTATGGCTACACCTTC.

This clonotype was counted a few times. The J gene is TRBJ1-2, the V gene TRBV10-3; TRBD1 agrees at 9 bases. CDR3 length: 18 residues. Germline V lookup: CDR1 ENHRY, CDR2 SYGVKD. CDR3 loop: CTFSFSWGQGYTNYGYTF. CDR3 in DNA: TGTACCTTCAGTTTCTCGTGGGGACAGGGATATACTAACTATGGCTACACCTTC.

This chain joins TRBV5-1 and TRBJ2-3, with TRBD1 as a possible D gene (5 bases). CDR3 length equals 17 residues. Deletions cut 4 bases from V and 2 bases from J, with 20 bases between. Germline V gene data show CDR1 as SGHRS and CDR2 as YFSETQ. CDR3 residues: CASSLWPQGLPTDTQYF. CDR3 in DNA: TGCGCCAGCAGCCTTTGGCCTCAGGGCTTGCCCACAGATACGCAGTATTTT.

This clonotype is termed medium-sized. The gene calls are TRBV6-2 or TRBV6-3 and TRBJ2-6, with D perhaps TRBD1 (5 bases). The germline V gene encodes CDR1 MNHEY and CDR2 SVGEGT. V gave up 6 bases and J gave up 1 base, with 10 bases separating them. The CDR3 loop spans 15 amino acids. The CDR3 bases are TGTGCCAGCAGCCTCAGGGTTTCTGGGGCCAACGTCCTGACTTTC. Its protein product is CASSLRVSGANVLTF.

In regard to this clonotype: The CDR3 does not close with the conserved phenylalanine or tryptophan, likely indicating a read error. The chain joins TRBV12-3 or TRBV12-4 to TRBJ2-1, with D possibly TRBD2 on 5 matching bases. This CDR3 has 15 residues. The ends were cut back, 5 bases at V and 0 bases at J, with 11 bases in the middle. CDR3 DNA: TGTGCCAGCAGTCGAGCGGCAGACTCCTACAATGAGCAGTTCCTC. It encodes CASSRAADSYNEQFL.

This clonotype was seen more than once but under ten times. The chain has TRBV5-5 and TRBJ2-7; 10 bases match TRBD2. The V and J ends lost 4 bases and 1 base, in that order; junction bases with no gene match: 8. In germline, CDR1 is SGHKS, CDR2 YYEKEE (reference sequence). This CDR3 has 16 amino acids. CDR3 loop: CASSLTGLALSYEQYF. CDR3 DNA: TGTGCCAGCAGCCTGACGGGACTAGCGCTTTCCTACGAGCAGTACTTC.

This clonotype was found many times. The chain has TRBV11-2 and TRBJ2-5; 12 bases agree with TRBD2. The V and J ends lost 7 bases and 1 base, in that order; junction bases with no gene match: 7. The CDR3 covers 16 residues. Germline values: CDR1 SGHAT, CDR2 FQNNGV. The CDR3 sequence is CASTLTLAGGQETQYF. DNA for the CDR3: TGTGCCAGCACCCTGACACTAGCGGGGGGCCAAGAGACCCAGTACTTC.